These 16 T cell receptor beta chains share one sample of origin, sequenced in a study of blood T cell repertoires in COVID-19. The protocol was immunoSEQ multiplex PCR, while the TCRdb copy is restricted to in-frame clones and leaves out a portion. The sample lists about 64,000 clones, about 80% occurring once. The material sequenced was peripheral blood. The origin of the receptors is a man aged 55 to 69 with COVID-19, enrolled during active disease.

This clone was found a few times. The J gene is TRBJ2-2, the V gene TRBV11-2; TRBD2 matches at 10 bases. Germline loops: CDR1 SGHAT, CDR2 FQNNGV. With 5 bases clipped from V and 6 bases from J, the junction kept 3 bases outside the gene matches. The CDR3 is 14 amino acids. The CDR3, as DNA: TGTGCCAGCAGCGCGCTAGCGGGAGCCGGGGAGCTGTTTTTT. It yields the protein CASSALAGAGELFF. Based on the CDR3 plus reference TRBV11-2 and TRBJ2-2, the full variable domain is EAGVAQSPRYKIIEKRQSVAFWCNPISGHATLYWYQQILGQGPKLLIQFQNNGVVDDSQLPKDRFSAERLKGVDSTLKIQPAKLEDSAVYLCASSALAGAGELFFGEGSRLTVL.

The rearrangement joins TRBV27 to TRBJ2-7; TRBD1 agrees at 8 bases. J gave up 9 bases and V 8 bases, and 9 bases lay outside the gene matches. The CDR3 runs 12 residues. CDR1 MNHEY and CDR2 SMNVEV come from the germline V gene (reference sequence). The chain's CDR3 is CASWDRYQGQYF. The CDR3 coding sequence is TGTGCCAGCTGGGACAGGTATCAGGGGCAGTACTTC.

Details on this clone: Other DNA sequences in the sample encode the same CDR3. This sequence joins TRBV5-1 and TRBJ2-1; 10 bases are a match to TRBD2. Germline values: CDR1 SGHRS, CDR2 YFSETQ. The CDR3 is 14 amino acids. J gave up 5 bases and V 2 bases, and 1 base lay outside the gene matches. The CDR3 sequence is CASSFLAGDNEQFF. CDR3 coding DNA: TGCGCCAGCAGCTTCCTAGCGGGGGACAATGAGCAGTTCTTC. The whole variable domain, remainder taken from reference TRBV5-1 and TRBJ2-1, is KAGVTQTPRYLIKTRGQQVTLSCSPISGHRSVSWYQQTPGQGLQFLFEYFSETQRNKGNFPGRFSGRQFSNSRSEMNVSTLELGDSALYLCASSFLAGDNEQFFGPGTRLTVL.

This rearrangement joins TRBV30 to TRBJ1-1; possibly TRBD1 for D (5 bases). CDR1 is GTSNPN and CDR2 is SVGIG in the germline V gene (reference sequence). The V end was cut by 4 bases, the J end by 5 bases, with 11 bases between. The CDR3 consists of 12 residues. The CDR3 nucleotides read TGTGCCTGGATGGGAGGGGCGACTGAAGCTTTCTTT. Translated: CAWMGGATEAFF.

The chain is built from TRBV19 and TRBJ1-3; 7 bases are shared with TRBD1. The CDR3 is made up of 14 amino acids. The junction had 8 bases not matched to a gene; V was cut back by 4 bases and J by 8 bases. CDR1 and CDR2 (germline): LNHDA, SQIVND (reference sequence). This CDR3 is CASSTRRQGHTIYF. The DNA for the CDR3 is TGTGCCAGTAGTACTCGCCGACAGGGACACACCATATATTTT.

This clone has a handful of counts. This sequence joins TRBV5-4 and TRBJ1-3; 7 nucleotides agree with TRBD1. Germline loops: CDR1 SGHNT, CDR2 YYREEE (reference sequence). CDR3 length: 14 residues. The junction had 6 bases not matched to a gene; V was cut back by 4 bases and J by 5 bases. As DNA, the CDR3 is TGTGCCAGCAGCCCCGACAGGGCTCGAAACACCATATATTTT. Translation: CASSPDRARNTIYF. The full variable domain, completed using reference TRBV5-4 and TRBJ1-3, is ETGVTQSPTHLIKTRGQQVTLRCSSQSGHNTVSWYQQALGQGPQFIFQYYREEENGRGNFPPRFSGLQFPNYSSELNVNALELDDSALYLCASSPDRARNTIYFGEGSWLTVV.

The chain couples TRBV5-1 to TRBJ2-7; tentative D call: TRBD1 (6 bases). Trimming removed 0 bases from V and 4 bases from J, with 8 bases in between. Germline values: CDR1 SGHRS, CDR2 YFSETQ. The CDR3 totals 13 residues. DNA of the CDR3: TGCGCCAGCAGCTTGGAGGGGGTTTACGAGCAGTACTTC. This encodes CASSLEGVYEQYF.

V gene TRBV2 combines with J gene TRBJ2-7, with D unresolved. The length of the CDR3 is 13 residues. The ends were cut back, 0 bases at V and 9 bases at J, with 12 bases in the middle. Germline values: CDR1 SNHLY, CDR2 FYNNEI. This CDR3 is CASSEAAAAGQYF. In nucleotides, the CDR3 is TGTGCCAGCAGTGAAGCCGCCGCGGCCGGGCAGTACTTC.

This clone was picked up one time. The chain combines TRBV19 with TRBJ1-4; 9 nucleotides line up with TRBD1. The trim removed 2 bases at V and 8 bases at J, leaving 6 bases unmatched. Germline V gene sequence: CDR1 LNHDA, CDR2 SQIVND (reference sequence). There are 15 residues in the CDR3. The DNA for the CDR3 is TGTGCCAGTAGTATATCCGGGACAGGGAGGGAAAAACTGTTTTTT. It yields the protein CASSISGTGREKLFF.

The chain links TRBV11-3 to TRBJ2-3; tentatively, D is TRBD2 (6 bases). The length of the CDR3 is 16 residues. The V gene lost 4 bases and the J gene lost 0 bases, with 14 bases spanning the gap. Germline CDR1 is SGHNT and CDR2 is YENEEA. CDR3 protein: CASSSTFRESTDTQYF. DNA of the CDR3: TGTGCCAGCAGCTCAACCTTCCGGGAGAGCACAGATACGCAGTATTTT.

This clone was seen many times. V and J are TRBV9 and TRBJ2-2; TRBD2 is a possible D gene (6 bases). The V and J ends lost 4 bases and 3 bases respectively, with 19 bases between them. The CDR3 has 17 residues. Per the germline V gene, CDR1 is SGDLS and CDR2 is YYNGEE. The CDR3 nucleotides are TGTGCCAGCAGCCCACGAGGGTTAGCGGACTACACCGGGGAGCTGTTTTTT. Translation gives CASSPRGLADYTGELFF.

The chain links TRBV5-1 to TRBJ2-3; D gene uncertain. Looked up from germline, CDR1 is SGHRS and CDR2 is YFSETQ. The CDR3 consists of 13 residues. Deletions cut 4 bases from V and 1 base from J, with 7 bases between. The CDR3 is CASSSTGTDTQYF. CDR3 sequence (DNA): TGCGCCAGCAGCAGCACGGGCACAGATACGCAGTATTTT.

V is TRBV2 and J is TRBJ2-5; perhaps TRBD1 as D (6 bases). Germline loops: CDR1 SNHLY, CDR2 FYNNEI. V was shortened by 4 bases and J by 5 bases, with 11 bases between the two germline ends. This CDR3 has 13 residues. CDR3 nucleotides: TGTGCCAGCAGTGGGACAGAAGGGGAGACCCAGTACTTC. This encodes CASSGTEGETQYF.

V gene TRBV10-1 combines with J gene TRBJ1-5; D call uncertain. The V end was cut by 2 bases, the J end by 5 bases, with 10 bases between. The CDR3 covers 14 residues. CDR1 is WNHNN, CDR2 SYGVQD, per germline (reference sequence). CDR3 coding DNA: TGCGCCAGCAGTGAGGGGAGAACTGATCAGCCCCAGCATTTT. It encodes CASSEGRTDQPQHF.

This clone was counted between two and nine times. The chain carries TRBV19 and TRBJ1-1; no firm D call. Germline CDR1 reads LNHDA; CDR2 reads SQIVND (reference sequence). Between the trimmed V and J ends, which lost 1 base and 0 bases, there was a span of 15 bases. The CDR3 is 17 residues long. Written as DNA, the CDR3 is TGTGCCAGTAGTATAGTTATCTTAGGAGCCCTGAACACTGAAGCTTTCTTT. It is translated as CASSIVILGALNTEAFF.

This clone was seen once. This sequence joins TRBV25-1 and TRBJ2-5; 12 bases align to TRBD1. This CDR3 contains 16 residues. V trimming: 4 bases; J trimming: 5 bases; junction bases outside the gene matches: 8. The V gene's germline CDR1 is MGHDK and CDR2 SYGVNS. This chain's CDR3 is CASSGTGTGGAETQYF. In nucleotides, the CDR3 is TGTGCCAGCAGTGGTACCGGGACAGGGGGCGCGGAGACCCAGTACTTC.